Each of the 8 T cell receptor beta chains below was sequenced from the same sample in a study of T cell clones after liver transplantation (dated by TCRdb to between 2018 and 2020). The protocol used for the library was the immunoSEQ multiplex PCR assay. TCRdb took this table from immuneACCESS and kept in-frame rearrangements with V and J called. Such tables lack part of the clones; where checked against another copy, unresolved V genes explain under half of the gap, and the rest is unexplained. In all, the sample holds about 80,000 clones, and 70% to 85% of those were seen once. Around 0.45% of the sample rests with the top ten. The material was CD4+ T cells from blood, obtained 45 to 46 months after liver transplant. These TCRs come from a human patient who received a liver transplant. After a transplant, some of the T cells may come from the graft donor.

The genes are TRBV6-6 and TRBJ1-4, with D unresolved. Trimming stripped 2 bases from V and 8 bases from J, with 12 bases between. Germline V gene lookup returns CDR1 MNHNY and CDR2 SVGAGI (reference sequence). CDR3 length: 14 residues. DNA for the CDR3: TGTGCCAGCAGTTACGGAGGGTTGGAGGAAAAACTGTTTTTT. Its protein product is CASSYGGLEEKLFF.

This chain uses TRBV29-1 with TRBJ2-7; D is tentatively TRBD1 or TRBD2 (5 bases each). Germline CDR1 reads SQVTM; CDR2 reads ANQGSEA. V shed 6 bases and J shed 3 bases, with 18 bases lying between them. This CDR3 has 14 amino acids. DNA of the CDR3: TGCAGCGTCCGCAGACGGGACGGCCACTACGAGCAGTACTTC. Amino acids: CSVRRRDGHYEQYF.

The CDR3 sequence: CSVERSSETQYF. The CDR3 DNA sequence: TGCAGCGTTGAAAGGTCTTCGGAGACCCAGTACTTC. The chain employs TRBV29-1 and TRBJ2-5, with D unclear. CDR1 is SQVTM, CDR2 ANQGSEA, per germline. V was clipped by 2 bases and J by 5 bases, with 9 bases between them. The CDR3 extends over 12 amino acids.

This rearrangement joins TRBV2 to TRBJ1-5; D unresolved. The germline gives CDR1 SNHLY, CDR2 FYNNEI. The CDR3 runs to 13 residues. Trimming cost V 7 bases and J 2 bases, with 9 bases left between them. DNA of the CDR3: TGTGCCAGCAAAGTAGAGGGCAATCAGCCCCAGCATTTT. Protein sequence: CASKVEGNQPQHF.

J is TRBJ1-2 and V is TRBV10-3; D gene uncertain. V lost 3 bases, J lost 8 bases, and 10 bases lay in between. Germline V gene data show CDR1 as ENHRY and CDR2 as SYGVKD. The CDR3 totals 12 residues. The CDR3: CAISEGSGGYTF. CDR3 nucleotides: TGTGCCATCAGTGAAGGGTCGGGAGGCTACACCTTC.

The CDR3 DNA is TGTGCCAGCAGTGAAGCTCGGCACACTGAAGCTTTCTTT. Residues: CASSEARHTEAFF. The chain recombines TRBV6-1 with TRBJ1-1; D is ambiguous. V was clipped by 0 bases and J by 3 bases, with 5 bases between them. Germline CDR1 MNHNS, CDR2 SASEGT. This CDR3 contains 13 residues.

V usage is TRBV7-3 and J usage is TRBJ2-2; maybe TRBD1 (6 bases). The CDR3 consists of 16 residues. Trimming left V 2 bases short and J 7 bases short, with 17 bases between. Germline lookup yields CDR1 SGHTA and CDR2 FQGTGA. Here the CDR3 reads CASSLGPTGPGGELFF. The CDR3, as DNA: TGTGCCAGCAGCTTAGGGCCCACAGGGCCGGGCGGGGAGCTGTTTTTT.

The chain combines TRBV9 with TRBJ1-1, with 9 bases fitting TRBD1. V was pared by 4 bases and J by 4 bases, with 8 bases of the junction left unmatched. CDR1 is SGDLS, CDR2 YYNGEE, per germline. This CDR3 is 15 amino acids long. CDR3 sequence: CASSPGTGRSTEAFF. CDR3 DNA: TGTGCCAGCAGCCCCGGGACAGGGAGGTCCACTGAAGCTTTCTTT.